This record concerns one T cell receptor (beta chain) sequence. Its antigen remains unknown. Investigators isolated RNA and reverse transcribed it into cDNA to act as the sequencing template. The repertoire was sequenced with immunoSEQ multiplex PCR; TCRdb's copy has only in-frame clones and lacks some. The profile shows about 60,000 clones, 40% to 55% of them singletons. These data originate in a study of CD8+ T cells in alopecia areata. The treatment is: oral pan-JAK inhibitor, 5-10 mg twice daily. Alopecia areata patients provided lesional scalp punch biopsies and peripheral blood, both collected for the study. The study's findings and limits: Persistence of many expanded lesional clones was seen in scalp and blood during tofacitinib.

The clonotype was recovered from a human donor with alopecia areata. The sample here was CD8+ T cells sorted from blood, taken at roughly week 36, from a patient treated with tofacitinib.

CDR3 protein: CSVEGPLPYEQYF. The CDR3 coding sequence is TGCAGCGTTGAGGGGCCCCTCCCTTACGAGCAGTACTTC. This chain links TRBV29-1 with TRBJ2-7; D may be TRBD1 (5 bases). Germline assignment: CDR1 SQVTM and CDR2 ANQGSEA. The CDR3 sequence is 13 residues long. V lost 3 bases, J lost 4 bases, and 13 bases lay in between.